This TCR beta chain was observed in a study of T cell repertoires in cytomegalovirus infection. In this sample, this clonotype turned up a few times. What it binds is not known. Study outcomes and limitations: Predominance within the ex vivo response was attributable to HLA-C-restricted CMV-specific TCR beta clonotypes. The cumulative frequency of public TCR beta families identified carriers of CMV plus the relevant HLA.

MiXCR, applied by TCRdb to the reads, yields one record per CDR3 protein. This sample carries about 260,000 distinct CDR3 sequences, about 13% of them seen once, and the ten largest clones take about 10%. The sample consisted of PBMCs. The TCR comes from a human donor in good health (CMV status not recorded). Some clones in this sample may be carry-over from other donors' samples.

The CDR3 region is CASSQEVEDTQYF. The CDR3 nucleotides are TGTGCCAGCAGCCAAGAGGTAGAAGATACGCAGTATTTT. J is TRBJ2-3 and V is TRBV3-1; no firm D call. This CDR3 region has 13 residues. The ends were cut back, 0 bases at V and 5 bases at J, with 6 bases in the middle. The germline gives CDR1 LGHDT, CDR2 YNNKEL (reference sequence).